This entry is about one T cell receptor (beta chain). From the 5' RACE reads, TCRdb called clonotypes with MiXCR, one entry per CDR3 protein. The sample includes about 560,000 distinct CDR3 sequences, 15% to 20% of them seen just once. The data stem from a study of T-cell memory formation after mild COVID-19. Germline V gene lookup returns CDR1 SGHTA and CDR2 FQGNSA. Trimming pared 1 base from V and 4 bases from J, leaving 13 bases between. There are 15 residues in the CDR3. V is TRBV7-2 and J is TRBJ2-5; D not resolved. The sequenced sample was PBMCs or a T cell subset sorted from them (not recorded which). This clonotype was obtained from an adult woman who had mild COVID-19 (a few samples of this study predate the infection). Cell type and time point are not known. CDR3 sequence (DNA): TGTGCCAGCAGCTTAGGGTCGTCTAGAGCAGAGACCCAGTACTTC. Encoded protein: CASSLGSSRAETQYF.